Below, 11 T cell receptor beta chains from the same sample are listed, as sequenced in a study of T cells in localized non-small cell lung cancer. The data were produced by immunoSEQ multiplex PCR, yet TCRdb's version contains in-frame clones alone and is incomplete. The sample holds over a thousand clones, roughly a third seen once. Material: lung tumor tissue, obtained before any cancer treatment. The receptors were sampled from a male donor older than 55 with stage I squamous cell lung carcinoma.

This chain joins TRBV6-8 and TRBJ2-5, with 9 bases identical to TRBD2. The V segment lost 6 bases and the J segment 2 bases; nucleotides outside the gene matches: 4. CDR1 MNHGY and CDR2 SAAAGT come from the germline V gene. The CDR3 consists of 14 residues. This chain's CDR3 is CASRLAGTQETQYF. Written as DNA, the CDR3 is TGTGCCAGCAGGCTAGCGGGAACTCAAGAGACCCAGTACTTC.

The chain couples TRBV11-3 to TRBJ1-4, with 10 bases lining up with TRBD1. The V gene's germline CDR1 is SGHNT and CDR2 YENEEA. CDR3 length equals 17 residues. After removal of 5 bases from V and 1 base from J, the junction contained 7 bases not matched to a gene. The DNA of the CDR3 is TGTGCCAGCAGCCGGGGGACAGGGGCGGGAACTAATGAAAAACTGTTTTTT. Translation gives CASSRGTGAGTNEKLFF.

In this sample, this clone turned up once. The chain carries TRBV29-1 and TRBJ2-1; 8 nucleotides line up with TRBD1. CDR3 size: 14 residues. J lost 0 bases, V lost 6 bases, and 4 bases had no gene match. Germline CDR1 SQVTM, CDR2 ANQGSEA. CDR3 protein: CSVAGTGSYNEQFF. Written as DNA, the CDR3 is TGCAGCGTCGCCGGGACAGGCTCCTACAATGAGCAGTTCTTC.

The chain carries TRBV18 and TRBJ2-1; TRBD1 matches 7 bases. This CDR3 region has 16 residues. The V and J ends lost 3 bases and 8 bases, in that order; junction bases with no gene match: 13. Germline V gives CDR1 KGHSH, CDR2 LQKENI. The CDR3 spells CASSPLTGYRGDEQFF. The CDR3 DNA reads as TGTGCCAGCTCACCCCTCACCGGCTACAGGGGAGATGAGCAGTTCTTC.

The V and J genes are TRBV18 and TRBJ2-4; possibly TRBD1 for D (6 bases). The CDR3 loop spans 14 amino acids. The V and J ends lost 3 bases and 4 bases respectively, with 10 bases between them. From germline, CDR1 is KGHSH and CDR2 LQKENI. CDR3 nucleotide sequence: TGTGCCAGCTCACCCTCTGGACAGAAAAACATTCAGTACTTC. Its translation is CASSPSGQKNIQYF.

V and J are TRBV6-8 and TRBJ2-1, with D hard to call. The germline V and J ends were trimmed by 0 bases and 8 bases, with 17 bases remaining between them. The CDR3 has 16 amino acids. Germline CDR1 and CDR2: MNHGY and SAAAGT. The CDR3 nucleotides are TGTGCCAGCAGTTACTCGAAAGCTAAAGAAGGCGATGAGCAGTTCTTC. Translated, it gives CASSYSKAKEGDEQFF.

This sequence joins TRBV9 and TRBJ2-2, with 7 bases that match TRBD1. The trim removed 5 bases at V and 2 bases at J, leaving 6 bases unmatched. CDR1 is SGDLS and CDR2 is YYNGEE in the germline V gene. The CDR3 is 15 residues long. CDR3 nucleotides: TGTGCCAGCAGTTCCAGGGGGTCTAACACCGGGGAGCTGTTTTTT. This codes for CASSSRGSNTGELFF.

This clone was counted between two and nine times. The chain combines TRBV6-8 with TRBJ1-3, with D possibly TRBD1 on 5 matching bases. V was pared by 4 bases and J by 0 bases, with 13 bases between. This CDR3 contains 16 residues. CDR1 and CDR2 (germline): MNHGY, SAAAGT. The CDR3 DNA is TGTGCCAGCAGTTCCCAGACAGCGAACTCTGGAAACACCATATATTTT. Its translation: CASSSQTANSGNTIYF.

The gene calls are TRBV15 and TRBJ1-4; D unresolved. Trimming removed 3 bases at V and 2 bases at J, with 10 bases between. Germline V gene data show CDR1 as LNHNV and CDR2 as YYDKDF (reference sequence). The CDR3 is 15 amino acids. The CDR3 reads CATSSPLTTNEKLFF. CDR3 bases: TGTGCCACCAGCAGCCCGTTGACGACTAATGAAAAACTGTTTTTT.

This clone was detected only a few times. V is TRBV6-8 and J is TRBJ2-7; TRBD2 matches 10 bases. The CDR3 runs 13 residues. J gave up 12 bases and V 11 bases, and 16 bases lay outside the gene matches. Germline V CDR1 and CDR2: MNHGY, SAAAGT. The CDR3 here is CADGGTSGVVVYF. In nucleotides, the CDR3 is TGTGCCGACGGGGGTACTAGCGGGGTAGTGGTGTACTTC.

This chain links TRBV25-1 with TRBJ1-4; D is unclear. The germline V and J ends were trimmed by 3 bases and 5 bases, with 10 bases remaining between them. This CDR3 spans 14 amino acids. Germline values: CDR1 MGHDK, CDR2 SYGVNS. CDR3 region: CASSDPLENEKLFF. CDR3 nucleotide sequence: TGTGCCAGCAGTGACCCCCTAGAGAATGAAAAACTGTTTTTT. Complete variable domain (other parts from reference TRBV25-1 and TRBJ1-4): EADIYQTPRYLVIGTGKKITLECSQTMGHDKMYWYQQDPGMELHLIHYSYGVNSTEKGDLSSESTVSRIRTEHFPLTLESARPSHTSQYLCASSDPLENEKLFFGSGTQLSVL.